This record covers a single T cell receptor (beta chain). Generated by immunoSEQ multiplex PCR, the TCRdb table keeps only in-frame clones and is missing some. The sample lists some 1,300 clones; about nine tenths were seen once. Germline V gene lookup returns CDR1 SGHNT and CDR2 YYREEE (reference sequence). The length of the CDR3 is 15 residues. V shed 4 bases, J shed 7 bases, and the junction held 10 bases outside the gene matches. The sample belongs to a study of circulating and synovial CD4+ cells in juvenile arthritis. The sequence derives from a human patient with juvenile idiopathic arthritis. Some clones in this sample may be carry-over from other donors' samples. The material sequenced was HLA-DR+ CD4+ T cells from blood. Subset reported: circulating pathogenic-like lymphocytes, sorted as HLA-DR+CD14-CD3+CD4+CD25low/- blood T cells. V is TRBV5-4 and J is TRBJ1-2; 10 bases align to TRBD1. The CDR3 coding sequence is TGTGCCAGCAGCCTCCGGGACAGGGGACAGGGTGGCTACACCTTC. Translating it yields CASSLRDRGQGGYTF. The full variable domain, in which reference TRBV5-4 and TRBJ1-2 provide the parts outside the CDR3, is ETGVTQSPTHLIKTRGQQVTLRCSSQSGHNTVSWYQQALGQGPQFIFQYYREEENGRGNFPPRFSGLQFPNYSSELNVNALELDDSALYLCASSLRDRGQGGYTFGSGTRLTVV.